A few counts support the clone carrying this TCR beta chain. This entry comes from a study of T-cell reconstitution after alpha-beta-depleted transplantation in children. Germline V CDR1 and CDR2: SNHLY, FYNNEI. There are 16 residues in the CDR3. The V gene lost 6 bases and the J gene lost 2 bases, with 18 bases spanning the gap. Unique molecular identifiers were used in preparing the TCRbeta library. One entry per CDR3 protein results from TCRdb running MiXCR on the PCR reads. This table holds about 460,000 distinct CDR3 sequences, around 13% found once. The clonotype originates from a human donor who donated a stem cell graft to a child with combined immunodeficiency. The sequencing here drew on PBMCs from the stem cell graft donor, taken from the stem cell graft. The rearrangement links TRBV2 to TRBJ2-3; a possible D gene is TRBD2 (6 bases). The CDR3 loop reads CASRREAVLLTDTQYF. The CDR3 DNA sequence: TGTGCCAGCAGGAGGGAGGCCGTCCTACTCACAGATACGCAGTATTTT.